One sample yielded the 5 T cell receptor beta chains listed below, sequenced in a study of blood T cell repertoires in COVID-19. Method: immunoSEQ multiplex PCR; TCRdb's copy keeps in-frame clones and lacks some. The sample includes 26,000 or so clones, around 67% of them seen just once. The sample was peripheral blood. The source of these receptors is a man aged 55 to 70 with active or convalescent COVID-19.

The chain carries TRBV5-1 and TRBJ2-1, with 10 bases fitting TRBD2. The V gene's germline CDR1 is SGHRS and CDR2 YFSETQ. The CDR3 has 16 amino acids. Unmatched junction bases numbered 4, after V lost 3 bases and J lost 1 base. CDR3 amino acids: CASSSLLAGSYNEQFF. CDR3 DNA sequence: TGCGCCAGCAGCTCCCTACTAGCGGGATCCTACAATGAGCAGTTCTTC.

The chain links TRBV15 to TRBJ2-2; D perhaps matches TRBD2 (6 bases). The V gene's germline CDR1 is LNHNV and CDR2 YYDKDF (reference sequence). This CDR3 spans 15 amino acids. Trimming removed 5 bases at V and 5 bases at J, with 15 bases between. CDR3 residues: CATSPGRLSTGELFF. CDR3 nucleotides: TGTGCCACCAGCCCGGGGAGGCTCTCAACCGGGGAGCTGTTTTTT. The variable domain in full, completed from reference TRBV15 and TRBJ2-2, reads DAMVIQNPRYQVTQFGKPVTLSCSQTLNHNVMYWYQQKSSQAPKLLFHYYDKDFNNEADTPDNFQSRRPNTSFCFLDIRSPGLGDTAMYLCATSPGRLSTGELFFGEGSRLTVL.

The rearrangement uses TRBV27 and TRBJ2-2; TRBD2 aligns across 8 bases. The junction had 11 bases not matched to a gene; V was cut back by 5 bases and J by 6 bases. CDR3 size: 16 residues. Germline V gene data show CDR1 as MNHEY and CDR2 as SMNVEV (reference sequence). The CDR3 DNA is TGTGCCAGCAGTATGCCGGGACTAGGAAACGCCGGGGAGCTGTTTTTT. Encoded protein: CASSMPGLGNAGELFF.

In its sample, this clone was seen a few times. V is TRBV5-1 and J is TRBJ2-3; D may be TRBD1 (5 bases). V was trimmed by 0 bases and J by 0 bases, leaving 5 bases between them. This CDR3 is built from 14 residues. Germline CDR1 SGHRS, CDR2 YFSETQ. CDR3 protein: CASSLGQSTDTQYF. The DNA for the CDR3 is TGCGCCAGCAGCTTGGGACAGAGCACAGATACGCAGTATTTT.

V is TRBV2 and J is TRBJ2-3, with 14 bases matching TRBD2. V lost 3 bases and J lost 6; bases outside the gene matches: 14. The CDR3 has 19 residues. Germline-derived CDR1 and CDR2 are SNHLY and FYNNEI. This chain's CDR3 is CASSDGGLAGALFVDTQYF. DNA of the CDR3: TGTGCCAGCAGTGATGGGGGACTAGCGGGAGCCCTTTTCGTGGATACGCAGTATTTT.